Listed below are T cell receptor beta chains from one sample, sequenced in a study of blood T cell repertoires in COVID-19. Sequenced by immunoSEQ multiplex PCR; TCRdb stores in-frame clones only, minus some. The sample yields more than 200,000 clones, about 85% seen once. The sequencing sample was made of peripheral blood. These TCRs come from a woman older than 75 with COVID-19, enrolled during active disease. Both conserved end residues are part of each CDR3. The D gene is left open where the match is weak. Not every row has a clone size; where given, it reads once, few, many or a size class.

clone size	J gene	V gene	D gene	CDR3 DNA	CDR3 protein
.	TRBJ1-3	TRBV19	TRBD1	TGTGCCAGTAGGACCCAGGGGGCTGGAAACACCATATATTTT	CASRTQGAGNTIYF
.	TRBJ2-7	TRBV3-1/TRBV3-2	.	TGTGCCAGCAGCCAGTCTTCCTACGAGCAGTACTTC	CASSQSSYEQYF
.	TRBJ2-1	TRBV11-2	.	TGTGCCAGCAGCCTGAACCCCCAGGGAAGCTACAATGAGCAGTTCTTC	CASSLNPQGSYNEQFF
few	TRBJ2-1	TRBV6-4	.	TGTGCCAGCAGTGAGTCCGGGTGGGGGGATAAGCAGTTCTTC	CASSESGWGDKQFF
.	TRBJ1-1	TRBV6-2/TRBV6-3	TRBD1	TGTGCCAGCAGTTACCCGGGACAGGGAGGCCCTGAAGCTTTCTTT	CASSYPGQGGPEAFF
once	TRBJ2-2	TRBV6-5	TRBD2	TGTGCCAGCAGTTTAGCGCTAGCGGGTACCGGGGAGCTGTTTTTT	CASSLALAGTGELFF
.	TRBJ2-5	TRBV28	.	TGTGCCAGCAGTTCTCTCCGAGAGACCCAGTACTTC	CASSSLRETQYF
.	TRBJ2-3	TRBV3-1/TRBV3-2	.	TGTGCCAGCAGCGTACGAGCGGTGAGCACAGATACGCAGTATTTT	CASSVRAVSTDTQYF
once	TRBJ2-1	TRBV3-1/TRBV3-2	.	TGTGCCAGCAGCCAATTTAGTGAGCAGTTCTTC	CASSQFSEQFF
.	TRBJ1-1	TRBV2	.	TGTGCCAGCAAGGGGGTCGCAGGGGCCACTGAAGCTTTCTTT	CASKGVAGATEAFF
.	TRBJ2-3	TRBV28	TRBD1	TGTGCCAGCATACCTGGACAGGCTTTTGACCCCGCAGATACGCAGTATTTT	CASIPGQAFDPADTQYF
few	TRBJ1-2	TRBV5-1	.	TGCGCCAGCAGCGTAAGACAGGACGTCGGGGGCTACACCTTC	CASSVRQDVGGYTF
.	TRBJ1-2	TRBV18	TRBD1	TGTGCCAGCTCACGCTCCGGGACAGAAAACTATGGCTACACCTTC	CASSRSGTENYGYTF
.	TRBJ1-6	TRBV25-1	.	TGTGCCAGCAGTGGCTACCACGGGACAACGAATTCACCCCTCCACTTT	CASSGYHGTTNSPLHF
.	TRBJ2-4	TRBV28	TRBD2	TGTGCCAGCACCGACGGACTAGCGGGGGACAACATTCAGTACTTC	CASTDGLAGDNIQYF
.	TRBJ2-5	TRBV4-2	.	TGTGCCAGCAGCCAAGATCTGGCGCAGGGTGGAGAGACCCAGTACTTC	CASSQDLAQGGETQYF
.	TRBJ1-2	TRBV3-1/TRBV3-2	.	TGTGCCAGCAGCCCAGGCAGTGTTTACTATGGCTACACCTTC	CASSPGSVYYGYTF
.	TRBJ2-2	TRBV23-1	.	TGCGCCAGCAGTCAATCAGAGGTAACGAACACCGGGGAGCTGTTTTTT	CASSQSEVTNTGELFF
.	TRBJ1-1	TRBV4-1	.	TGCGCCAGCAGCCAAATTTCACAGGACACTGAAGCTTTCTTT	CASSQISQDTEAFF
.	TRBJ2-1	TRBV7-2	.	TGTGCCAGCAGCTTAGGCACAGTTTCGAGGGATGAGCAGTTCTTC	CASSLGTVSRDEQFF
.	TRBJ1-5	TRBV6-5	.	TGTGCCAGCTCCGGAGTCAGCAATCAGCCCCAGCATTTT	CASSGVSNQPQHF
.	TRBJ1-5	TRBV28	TRBD1	TGTGCCAGCAGCCAGTCCGGGACAGGGGGGTTCCTAGGCAATCAGCCCCAGCATTTT	CASSQSGTGGFLGNQPQHF
.	TRBJ2-7	TRBV12-3/TRBV12-4	.	TGTGCCAGCAGTTTACAGGACGAGCAGTACTTC	CASSLQDEQYF
.	TRBJ2-5	TRBV7-9	TRBD1	TGTGCCAGCAGCGCACAGGGGGCGGGAAAAGAGACCCAGTACTTC	CASSAQGAGKETQYF
.	TRBJ1-5	TRBV10-2	.	TGCGCCAGCAGTGAGTCAGGAGGCAATCAGCCCCAGCATTTT	CASSESGGNQPQHF
.	TRBJ2-2	TRBV2	.	TGTGCCAGCACCGAGGGCCCCGGGGAGCTGTTTTTT	CASTEGPGELFF
.	TRBJ2-1	TRBV6-5	TRBD2	TGTGCCAGCAGTTACGGGCTAGCGGGGGGCAATGAGCAGTTCTTC	CASSYGLAGGNEQFF
few	TRBJ2-1	TRBV7-9	TRBD2	TGTGCCAGCAGCTTGGCGGGGGGGCCTAATGAGCAGTTCTTC	CASSLAGGPNEQFF
.	TRBJ1-4	TRBV28	TRBD1	TGTGCCAGCAGTTCGGGACAGGTTAATGAAAAACTGTTTTTT	CASSSGQVNEKLFF
.	TRBJ1-2	TRBV5-1	.	TGCGCCAGCAGCTCCGGACAGTGGGGCTATGGCTACACCTTC	CASSSGQWGYGYTF
.	TRBJ2-3	TRBV15	.	TGTGCCACCAGCAGGCGACAGATAAGCACAGATACGCAGTATTTT	CATSRRQISTDTQYF
.	TRBJ2-5	TRBV7-9	TRBD2	TGTGCCAGCAGCTTGGGAGGCGGGGGAGAGACCCAGTACTTC	CASSLGGGGETQYF
.	TRBJ2-1	TRBV9	TRBD1	TGTGCCAGCAGCGCTCGACAGGGATCTTCCTACAATGAGCAGTTCTTC	CASSARQGSSYNEQFF
.	TRBJ2-1	TRBV5-1	TRBD2	TGCGCCAGCAGCTTGGGAGGGACTAGCGGGGCCTACAATGAGCAGTTCTTC	CASSLGGTSGAYNEQFF
.	TRBJ2-7	TRBV4-3	TRBD2	TGCGCCAGCAGCCAAGGGACTAGCGGGAACTCCTACGAGCAGTACTTC	CASSQGTSGNSYEQYF